This T cell receptor beta chain comes out of a study of blood T cell repertoires in COVID-19. Overall study: PBMCs, B-cell-depleted T cells, or T cells were the source of the cDNA or gDNA that made up the material.

The CDR3 has 15 amino acids. With 3 bases clipped from V and 7 bases from J, the junction kept 6 bases outside the gene matches. From germline, CDR1 is SGHRS and CDR2 YFSETQ. Data came from immunoSEQ multiplex PCR; TCRdb stores just in-frame clones and leaves some out. The sample has 200,000 to 250,000 clones; 92% are singletons. Sequencing input: peripheral blood. This rearrangement joins TRBV5-1 to TRBJ1-5; 11 positions match TRBD1. This receptor was obtained from a man between 25 and 39 years old with acute or convalescent COVID-19. The CDR3 DNA reads as TGCGCCAGCAGCTCGGGACAGGGGGTGGGGCAGCCCCAGCATTTT. Its protein is CASSSGQGVGQPQHF.